This T cell receptor beta chain was found in a study of blood T cell repertoires in COVID-19. This CDR3 is built from 14 residues. Germline lookup yields CDR1 SGHRS and CDR2 YFSETQ. Trimming left V 7 bases short and J 1 base short, with 15 bases between. The data were produced by immunoSEQ multiplex PCR, yet TCRdb's version contains in-frame clones alone and is incomplete. The sample has about 120,000 clones, almost 90% seen once. The sequencing input was peripheral blood. This sequence was found in a woman in her forties or fifties with active or convalescent COVID-19. This chain uses TRBV5-1 with TRBJ2-7; D might be TRBD2 (5 bases). CDR3 coding DNA: TGCGCCAGCCGCAGTCGGGAAAGATCCTACGAGCAGTACTTC. Its translation: CASRSRERSYEQYF.